Shown below are 4 T cell receptor beta chains from a single sample sequenced in a study of OX40 agonist ivuxolimab in advanced cancers. The data were produced by immunoSEQ multiplex PCR, yet TCRdb's version contains in-frame clones alone and is incomplete. The sample yields about 44,000 clones, 90% to 95% seen once. The specimen comprised CD4+ or CD8+ T cells sorted from blood, sampled in a trial of the OX40 agonist ivuxolimab. These TCRs come from an adult with an advanced solid tumor such as melanoma, head and neck, liver or kidney cancer.

The J gene is TRBJ2-1, the V gene TRBV7-9; maybe TRBD2 (6 bases). The CDR3 length is 13 residues. Germline assignment: CDR1 SEHNR and CDR2 FQNEAQ (reference sequence). V was clipped by 1 base and J by 8 bases, with 9 bases between them. This CDR3 reads CASSLGGGDEQFF. The CDR3 DNA sequence: TGTGCCAGCAGCTTAGGTGGAGGGGATGAGCAGTTCTTC.

The chain couples TRBV6-6 to TRBJ2-7, with D unresolved. Germline CDR1 is MNHNY and CDR2 is SVGAGI (reference sequence). Trimming shortened V by 5 bases and J by 1 base, and 9 bases separated the two germline ends. The CDR3 runs 13 residues. In DNA, the CDR3 is TGTGCCAGCAGTATTCAGAGTTCCTACGAGCAGTACTTC. This sequence encodes CASSIQSSYEQYF.

The chain is built from TRBV4-2 and TRBJ2-4, with TRBD2 as a possible D gene (5 bases). Germline V lookup: CDR1 LGHNA, CDR2 YNFKEQ. Trimming left V 4 bases short and J 2 bases short, with 18 bases between. The CDR3 totals 17 residues. In DNA, the CDR3 is TGTGCCAGCAGCCCCCTCGGACTGGACCAGACCAAAAACATTCAGTACTTC. Translation: CASSPLGLDQTKNIQYF.

The CDR3 DNA follows: TGCGCCAGCAGCTTTCTAGCGGGGGCTGAGCAGTTCTTC. As protein: CASSFLAGAEQFF. The genes are TRBV5-1 and TRBJ2-1; TRBD2 matches 10 bases. Trimming removed 2 bases from V and 9 bases from J; junction bases left unmatched: 2. CDR1 SGHRS and CDR2 YFSETQ come from the germline V gene. The CDR3 sequence is 13 residues long.